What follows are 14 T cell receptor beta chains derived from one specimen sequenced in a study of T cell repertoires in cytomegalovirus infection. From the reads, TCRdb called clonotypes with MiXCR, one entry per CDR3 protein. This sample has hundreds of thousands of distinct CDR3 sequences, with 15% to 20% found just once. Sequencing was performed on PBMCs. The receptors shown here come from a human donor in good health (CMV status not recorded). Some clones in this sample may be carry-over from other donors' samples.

The chain's CDR3 is CASSRPGSTYEQYF. The CDR3 DNA is TGTGCCAGTAGTCGTCCCGGGTCGACCTACGAGCAGTACTTC. This chain connects TRBV19 to TRBJ2-7; no reliable D call. The CDR3 runs 14 residues. Germline assignment: CDR1 LNHDA and CDR2 SQIVND (reference sequence). Trimming took off 5 bases at V and 2 bases at J, with 13 bases between the two ends. The variable domain in full, completed from reference TRBV19 and TRBJ2-7, reads DGGITQSPKYLFRKEGQNVTLSCEQNLNHDAMYWYRQDPGQGLRLIYYSQIVNDFQKGDIAEGYSVSREKKESFPLTVTSAQKNPTAFYLCASSRPGSTYEQYFGPGTRLTVT.

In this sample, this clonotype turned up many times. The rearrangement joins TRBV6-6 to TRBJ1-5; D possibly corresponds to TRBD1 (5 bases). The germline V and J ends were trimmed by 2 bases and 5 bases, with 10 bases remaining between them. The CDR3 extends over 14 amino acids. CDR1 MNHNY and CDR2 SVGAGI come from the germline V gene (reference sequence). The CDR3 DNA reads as TGTGCCAGCAGTTACATGGGAGGGGATCAGCCCCAGCATTTT. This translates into CASSYMGGDQPQHF.

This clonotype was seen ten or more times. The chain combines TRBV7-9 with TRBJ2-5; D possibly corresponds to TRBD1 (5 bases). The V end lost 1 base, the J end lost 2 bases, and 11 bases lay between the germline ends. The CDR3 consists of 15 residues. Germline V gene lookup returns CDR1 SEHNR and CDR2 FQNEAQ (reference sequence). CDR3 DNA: TGTGCCAGCAGCTTAGTAGGGGTTTATCAAGAGACCCAGTACTTC. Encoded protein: CASSLVGVYQETQYF.

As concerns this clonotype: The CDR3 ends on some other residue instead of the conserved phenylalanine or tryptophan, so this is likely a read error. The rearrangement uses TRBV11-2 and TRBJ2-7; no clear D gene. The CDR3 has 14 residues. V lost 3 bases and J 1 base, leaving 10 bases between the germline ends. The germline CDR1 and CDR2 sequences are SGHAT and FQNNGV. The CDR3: CASSLNPESYEQYS. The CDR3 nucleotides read TGTGCCAGCAGCTTGAATCCAGAGTCCTACGAGCAGTACTCC.

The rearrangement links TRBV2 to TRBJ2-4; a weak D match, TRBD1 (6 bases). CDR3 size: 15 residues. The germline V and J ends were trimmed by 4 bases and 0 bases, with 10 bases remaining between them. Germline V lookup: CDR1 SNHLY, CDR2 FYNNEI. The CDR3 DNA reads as TGTGCCAGCAGTGGGACAGTCATAGCCAAAAACATTCAGTACTTC. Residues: CASSGTVIAKNIQYF.

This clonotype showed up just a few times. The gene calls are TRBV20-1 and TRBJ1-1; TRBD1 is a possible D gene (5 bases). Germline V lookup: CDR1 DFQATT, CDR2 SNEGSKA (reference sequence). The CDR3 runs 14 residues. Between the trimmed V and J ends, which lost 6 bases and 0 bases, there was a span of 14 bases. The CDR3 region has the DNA TGCAGTGCCGCAACAGGAGGAATGAACACTGAAGCTTTCTTT. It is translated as CSAATGGMNTEAFF.

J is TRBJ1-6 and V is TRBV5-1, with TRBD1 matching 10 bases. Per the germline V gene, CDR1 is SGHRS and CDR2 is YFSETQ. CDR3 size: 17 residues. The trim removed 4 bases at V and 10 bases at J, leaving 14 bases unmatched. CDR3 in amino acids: CASSHGTGAAARSPLHF. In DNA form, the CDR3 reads TGCGCCAGCAGCCACGGGACAGGGGCTGCCGCGCGCTCACCCCTCCACTTT.

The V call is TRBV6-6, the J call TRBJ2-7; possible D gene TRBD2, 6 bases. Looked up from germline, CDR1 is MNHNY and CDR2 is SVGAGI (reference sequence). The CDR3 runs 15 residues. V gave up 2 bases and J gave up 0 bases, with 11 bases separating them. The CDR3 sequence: CASSYSAGNSYEQYF. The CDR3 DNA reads TGTGCCAGCAGTTACAGTGCGGGGAACTCCTACGAGCAGTACTTC.

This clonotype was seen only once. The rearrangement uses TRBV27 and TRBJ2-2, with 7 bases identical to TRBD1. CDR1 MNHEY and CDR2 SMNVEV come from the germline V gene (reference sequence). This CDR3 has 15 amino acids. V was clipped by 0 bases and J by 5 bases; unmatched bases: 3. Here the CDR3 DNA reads TGTGCCAGCAGTTTATCTACAGGGGCGACCGGGGAGCTGTTTTTT. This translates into CASSLSTGATGELFF.

The CDR3 loop reads CASSATGTSLSYEQYF. The CDR3 DNA follows: TGTGCCAGCAGCGCAACCGGGACTAGCCTGAGCTACGAGCAGTACTTC. V is TRBV13 and J is TRBJ2-7; 9 bases are a match to TRBD2. Germline V lookup: CDR1 PRHDT, CDR2 FYEKMQ (reference sequence). V was clipped by 5 bases and J by 3 bases; unmatched bases: 11. The CDR3 runs 16 residues.

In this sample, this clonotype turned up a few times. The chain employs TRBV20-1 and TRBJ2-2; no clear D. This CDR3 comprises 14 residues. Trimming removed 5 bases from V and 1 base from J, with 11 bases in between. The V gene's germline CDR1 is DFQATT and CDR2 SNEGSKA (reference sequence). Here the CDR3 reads CSAGRAENTGELFF. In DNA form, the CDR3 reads TGCAGTGCTGGCCGGGCCGAGAACACCGGGGAGCTGTTTTTT.

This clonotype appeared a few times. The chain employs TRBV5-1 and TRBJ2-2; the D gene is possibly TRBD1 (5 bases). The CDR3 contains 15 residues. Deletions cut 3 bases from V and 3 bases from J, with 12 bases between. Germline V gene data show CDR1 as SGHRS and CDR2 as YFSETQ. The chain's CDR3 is CASSYPGRDTGELFF. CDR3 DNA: TGCGCCAGCAGCTACCCGGGCAGGGACACCGGGGAGCTGTTTTTT.

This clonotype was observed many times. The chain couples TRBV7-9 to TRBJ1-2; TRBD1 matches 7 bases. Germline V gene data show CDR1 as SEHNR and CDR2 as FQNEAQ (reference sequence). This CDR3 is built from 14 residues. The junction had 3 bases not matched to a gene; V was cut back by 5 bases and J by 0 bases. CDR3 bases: TGTGCCAGCAGCGTGGGACAGACTAACTATGGCTACACCTTC. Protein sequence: CASSVGQTNYGYTF.

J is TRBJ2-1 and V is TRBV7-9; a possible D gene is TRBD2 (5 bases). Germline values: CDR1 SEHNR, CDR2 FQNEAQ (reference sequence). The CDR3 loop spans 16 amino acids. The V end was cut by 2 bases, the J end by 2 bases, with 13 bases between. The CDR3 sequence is CASSLSRVGAYNEQFF. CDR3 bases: TGTGCCAGCAGCTTATCGAGGGTTGGCGCCTACAATGAGCAGTTCTTC.